This note documents a single TCR beta chain sequence. The data were taken from a study of monozygotic twins with cystic fibrosis. The CDR3 totals 14 residues. The V gene's germline CDR1 is MDHEN and CDR2 SYDVKM. Trimming removed 3 bases from V and 0 bases from J, with 9 bases in between. Data came from immunoSEQ multiplex PCR; TCRdb stores just in-frame clones and leaves some out. The sample records 34,000 or so clones, 92% being singletons. The chain recombines TRBV28 with TRBJ2-7; D is perhaps TRBD1 (6 bases). What was sequenced was blood. This clonotype originated in a girl aged 2-10 years with cystic fibrosis. This chain's CDR3 is CASSFQGNSYEQYF. DNA of the CDR3: TGTGCCAGCAGTTTCCAGGGGAACTCCTACGAGCAGTACTTC.